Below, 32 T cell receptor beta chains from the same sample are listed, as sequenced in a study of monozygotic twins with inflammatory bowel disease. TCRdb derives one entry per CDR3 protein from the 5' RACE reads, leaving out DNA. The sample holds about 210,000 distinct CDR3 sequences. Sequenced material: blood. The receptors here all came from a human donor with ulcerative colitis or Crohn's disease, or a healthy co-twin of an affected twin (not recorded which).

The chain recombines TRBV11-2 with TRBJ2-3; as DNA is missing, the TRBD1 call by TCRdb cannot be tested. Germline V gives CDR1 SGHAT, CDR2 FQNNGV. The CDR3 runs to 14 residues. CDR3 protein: CASSSTIQGLRQYF.

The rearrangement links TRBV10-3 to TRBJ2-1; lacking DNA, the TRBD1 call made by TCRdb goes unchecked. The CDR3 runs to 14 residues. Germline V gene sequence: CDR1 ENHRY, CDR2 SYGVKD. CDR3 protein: CAISDPSGDNEQFF.

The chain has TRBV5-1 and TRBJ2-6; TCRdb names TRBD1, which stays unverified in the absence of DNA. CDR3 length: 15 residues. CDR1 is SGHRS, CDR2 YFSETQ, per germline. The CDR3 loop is CASSFPRSGANVLTF.

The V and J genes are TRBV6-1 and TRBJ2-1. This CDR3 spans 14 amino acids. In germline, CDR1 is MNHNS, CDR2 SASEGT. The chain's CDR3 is CATPVAGSYNEQFF.

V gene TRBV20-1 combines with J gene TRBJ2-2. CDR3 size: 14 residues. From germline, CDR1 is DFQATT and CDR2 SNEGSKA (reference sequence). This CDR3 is CSARIQLRTGELFF.

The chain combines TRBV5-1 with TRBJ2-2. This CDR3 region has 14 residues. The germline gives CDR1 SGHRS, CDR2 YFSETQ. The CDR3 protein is CASRWLANTGELFF.

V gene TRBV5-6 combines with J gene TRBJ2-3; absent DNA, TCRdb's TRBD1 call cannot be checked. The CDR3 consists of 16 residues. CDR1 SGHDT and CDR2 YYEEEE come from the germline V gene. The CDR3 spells CASSLGTGFLADTQYF.

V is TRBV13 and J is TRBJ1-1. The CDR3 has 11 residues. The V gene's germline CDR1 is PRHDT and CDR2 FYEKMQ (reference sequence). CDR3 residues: CASSTTTEAFF.

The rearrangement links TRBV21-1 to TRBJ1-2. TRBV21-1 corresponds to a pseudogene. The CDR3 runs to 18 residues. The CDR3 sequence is CASSIPARDRGWNYGYTF.

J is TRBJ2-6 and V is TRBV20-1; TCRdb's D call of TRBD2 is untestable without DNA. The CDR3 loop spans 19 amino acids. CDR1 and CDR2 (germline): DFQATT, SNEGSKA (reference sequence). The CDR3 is CSARVPGGVAGIGANVLTF.

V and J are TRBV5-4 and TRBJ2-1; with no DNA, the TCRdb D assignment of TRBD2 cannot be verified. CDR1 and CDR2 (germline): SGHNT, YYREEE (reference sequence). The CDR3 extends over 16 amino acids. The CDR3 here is CASSLPLAEPYNEQFF.

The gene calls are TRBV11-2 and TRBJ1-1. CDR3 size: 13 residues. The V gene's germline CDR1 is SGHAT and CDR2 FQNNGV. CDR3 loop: CASSSPRNTEAFF.

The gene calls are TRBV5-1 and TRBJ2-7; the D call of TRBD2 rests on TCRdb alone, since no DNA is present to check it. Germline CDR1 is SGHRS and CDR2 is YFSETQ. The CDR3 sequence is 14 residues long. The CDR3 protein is CASSLTGGTYEQYF.

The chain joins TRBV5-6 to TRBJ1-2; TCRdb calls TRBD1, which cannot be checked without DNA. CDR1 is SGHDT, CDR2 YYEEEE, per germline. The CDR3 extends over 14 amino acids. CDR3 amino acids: CASRRTGANYGYTF. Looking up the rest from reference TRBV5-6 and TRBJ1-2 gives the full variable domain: DAGVTQSPTHLIKTRGQQVTLRCSPKSGHDTVSWYQQALGQGPQFIFQYYEEEERQRGNFPDRFSGHQFPNYSSELNVNALLLGDSALYLCASRRTGANYGYTFGSGTRLTVV.

CDR3 sequence reads: CASSPELSETQYF. This sequence joins TRBV18 and TRBJ2-5. The CDR3 has 13 residues. Germline V lookup: CDR1 KGHSH, CDR2 LQKENI.

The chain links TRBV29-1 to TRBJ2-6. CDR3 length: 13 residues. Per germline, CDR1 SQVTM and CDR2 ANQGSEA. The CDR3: CSVAGYGANVLTF. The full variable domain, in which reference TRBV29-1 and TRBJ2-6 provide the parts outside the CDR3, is SAVISQKPSRDICQRGTSLTIQCQVDSQVTMMFWYRQQPGQSLTLIATANQGSEATYESGFVIDKFPISRPNLTFSTLTVSNMSPEDSSIYLCSVAGYGANVLTFGAGSRLTVL.

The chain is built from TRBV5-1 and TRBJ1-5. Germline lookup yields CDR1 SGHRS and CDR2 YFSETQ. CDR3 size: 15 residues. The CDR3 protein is CASSLRGDSNQPQHF.

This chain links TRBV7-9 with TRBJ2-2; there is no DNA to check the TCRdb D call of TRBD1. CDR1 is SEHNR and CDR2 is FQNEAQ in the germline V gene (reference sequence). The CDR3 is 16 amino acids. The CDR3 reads CASRGPGQGVTGELFF.

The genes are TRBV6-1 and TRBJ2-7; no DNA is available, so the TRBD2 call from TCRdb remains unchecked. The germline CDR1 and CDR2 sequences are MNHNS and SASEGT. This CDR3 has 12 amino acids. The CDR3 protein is CASTLRGDEQYF.

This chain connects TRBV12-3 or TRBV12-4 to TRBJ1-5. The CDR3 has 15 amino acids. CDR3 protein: CASSTSRELNQPQHF.

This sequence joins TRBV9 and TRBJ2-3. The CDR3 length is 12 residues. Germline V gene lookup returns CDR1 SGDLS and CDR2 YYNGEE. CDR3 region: CASSRDTDTQYF.

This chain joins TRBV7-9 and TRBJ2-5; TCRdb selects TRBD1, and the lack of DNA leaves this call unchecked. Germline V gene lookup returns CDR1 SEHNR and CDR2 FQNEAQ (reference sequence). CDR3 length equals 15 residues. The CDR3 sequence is CASSPQGGFEETQYF.

The CDR3 here is CASSSFPGGAYEQYF. The chain combines TRBV12-3 or TRBV12-4 with TRBJ2-7; TCRdb selects TRBD1, and the lack of DNA leaves this call unchecked. The CDR3 runs 15 residues.

This CDR3 reads CAISGTSGVADTQYF. The chain links TRBV10-3 to TRBJ2-3; TCRdb reports TRBD2, a call that lacks DNA to check it against. CDR3 length equals 15 residues. The germline gives CDR1 ENHRY, CDR2 SYGVKD.

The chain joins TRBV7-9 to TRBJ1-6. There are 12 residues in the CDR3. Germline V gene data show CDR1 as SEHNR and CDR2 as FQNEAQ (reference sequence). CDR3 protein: CASTLVGSPLHF.

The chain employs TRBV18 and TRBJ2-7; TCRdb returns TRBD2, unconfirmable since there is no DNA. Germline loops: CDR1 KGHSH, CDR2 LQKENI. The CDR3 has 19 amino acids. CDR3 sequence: CASSPTSLAGGLFLYEQYF.

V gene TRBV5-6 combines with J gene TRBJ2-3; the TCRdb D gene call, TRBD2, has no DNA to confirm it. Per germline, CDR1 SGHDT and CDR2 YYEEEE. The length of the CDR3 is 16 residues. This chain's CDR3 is CASSLNRGGQGDTQYF.

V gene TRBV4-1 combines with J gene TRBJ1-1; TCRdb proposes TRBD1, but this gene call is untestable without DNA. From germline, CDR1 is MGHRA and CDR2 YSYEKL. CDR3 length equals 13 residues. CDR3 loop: CASSRGQPYEAFF.

CDR3 residues: CSATRAAGSREQYF. This sequence joins TRBV20-1 and TRBJ2-7; TCRdb outputs TRBD1, but without DNA this stays unchecked. The CDR3 sequence is 14 residues long. Germline V gene lookup returns CDR1 DFQATT and CDR2 SNEGSKA (reference sequence).

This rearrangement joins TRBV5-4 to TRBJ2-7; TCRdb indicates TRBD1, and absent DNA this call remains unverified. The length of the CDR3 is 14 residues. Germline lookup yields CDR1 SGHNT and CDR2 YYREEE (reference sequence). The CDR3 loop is CASSLVVGSGEQYF. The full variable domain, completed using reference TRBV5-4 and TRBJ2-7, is ETGVTQSPTHLIKTRGQQVTLRCSSQSGHNTVSWYQQALGQGPQFIFQYYREEENGRGNFPPRFSGLQFPNYSSELNVNALELDDSALYLCASSLVVGSGEQYFGPGTRLTVT.

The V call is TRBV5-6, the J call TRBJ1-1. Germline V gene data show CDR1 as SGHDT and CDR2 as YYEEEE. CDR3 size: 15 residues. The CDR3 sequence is CASSYDPTMNTEAFF.

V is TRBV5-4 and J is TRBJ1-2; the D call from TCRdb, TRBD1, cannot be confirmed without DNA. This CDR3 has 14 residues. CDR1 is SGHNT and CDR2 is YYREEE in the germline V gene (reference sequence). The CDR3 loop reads CASSAGTGFYGYTF.